This is a list of T cell receptor beta chains from one sample in a study of control samples from healthy donors and cancer patients. TCRdb's copy holds only in-frame clones and misses some; the assay was immunoSEQ multiplex PCR. This table has 75,000 to 100,000 clones, around 82% appearing once. Sequencing used blood. The receptors here all came from a man between 60 and 70 years old in good health. The CDR3 runs from the conserved cysteine through the conserved F or W. The D gene is left open where the match is weak. Size is stated for part of the rows, as once, few or many counts, or as a class when the clone is expanded.

. TRBJ2-3 TRBV5-1 . TGCGCCAGCAGCTTGGGCAGTAGCACAGATACGCAGTATTTT CASSLGSSTDTQYF
. TRBJ2-5 TRBV3-1/TRBV3-2 TRBD1 TGTGCCAGCAGCCAGCAATCCGGGACAGCGACCCAGTACTTC CASSQQSGTATQYF
. TRBJ2-7 TRBV21-1 . TGTGCCAGCAGCGATCCTACCGGGACTAGCGGGAGAAGCGTCCGAGTTACGAACGACGAGCAGTACTTC CASSDPTGTSGRSVRVTNDEQYF
. TRBJ2-2 TRBV11-2 . TGTGCCAGCAGCTTTTCCTGGCTCACCGGGGAGCTGTTTTTT CASSFSWLTGELFF
many TRBJ2-1 TRBV19 . TGTGCCAGTCGACTCTTGGGCAGGGTTAACGATGAGCAGTTCTTC CASRLLGRVNDEQFF
. TRBJ1-5 TRBV2 . TGTGCCAGCAGTGACCCCAGTCGTCAGAGTTATAGCAATCAGCCCCAGCATTTT CASSDPSRQSYSNQPQHF
. TRBJ1-1 TRBV29-1 . TGCAGCGTTGAAGGAGGGGTAGGCACTGAAGCTTTCTTT CSVEGGVGTEAFF
. TRBJ1-6 TRBV2 . TGTGCCAGCAGGGGGGGGGTCGAATCACCCCTCCACTTT CASRGGVESPLHF
. TRBJ2-7 TRBV6-1 . TGTGCCAGCAGTGATTTAGGGGTGGTTTCCTACGAGCAGTACTTC CASSDLGVVSYEQYF
once TRBJ1-2 TRBV7-9 . TGTGCCAGCAGCAACAGGGCTGGCTATGGCTACACCTTC CASSNRAGYGYTF
once TRBJ1-2 TRBV30 TRBD1 TGTGCCTGGAGCGTAGACAGGGGTGAGAGTCTCTTC CAWSVDRGESLF
. TRBJ1-4 TRBV9 TRBD1 TGTGCCAGCAGCTCGGGACAGGGTCGGGAAAAACTGTTTTTT CASSSGQGREKLFF
. TRBJ2-7 TRBV19 . TGTGCCAGCCGGGATGATGGTGCCTCCTACGAGCAGTACTTC CASRDDGASYEQYF
. TRBJ2-5 TRBV28 TRBD1 TGTGCCAGCAGCTGGACAGGGGGAGTGGAGACCCAGTACTTC CASSWTGGVETQYF